The 24 T cell receptor beta chains reported below all come from one sample, sequenced in a study of blood T cell repertoires in COVID-19. This table comes from immunoSEQ multiplex PCR, and its TCRdb copy is limited to in-frame clones, with some not included. The sample consists of about 160,000 clones, roughly 84% of them appearing once. The sequencing sample was made of peripheral blood. These receptors were collected from a man younger than 35 with active or convalescent COVID-19.

The rearrangement links TRBV5-4 to TRBJ2-5; 7 nucleotides match TRBD2. Per the germline V gene, CDR1 is SGHNT and CDR2 is YYREEE (reference sequence). This CDR3 region has 14 residues. V gave up 6 bases and J gave up 3 bases; unmatched junction bases: 8. The CDR3 region is CASNHGGGEETQYF. CDR3 bases: TGTGCCAGCAACCATGGGGGGGGAGAAGAGACCCAGTACTTC.

This clone is a singleton in its sample. The genes are TRBV6-5 and TRBJ1-5; TRBD1 matches at 8 bases. The germline V gene encodes CDR1 MNHEY and CDR2 SVGAGI. The CDR3 consists of 14 residues. After removal of 11 bases from V and 3 bases from J, the junction contained 9 bases not matched to a gene. The CDR3 bases are TGTGCCGTATCTAACAGGGGGATCAATCAGCCCCAGCATTTT. Protein product: CAVSNRGINQPQHF.

The chain employs TRBV5-1 and TRBJ2-5; 15 bases are a match to TRBD2. The junction had 3 bases not matched to a gene; V was cut back by 2 bases and J by 4 bases. The CDR3 has 16 residues. Germline values: CDR1 SGHRS, CDR2 YFSETQ. The CDR3 region is CASSFQGLAGGETQYF. The CDR3 DNA reads TGCGCCAGCAGCTTCCAGGGACTAGCGGGAGGAGAGACCCAGTACTTC.

V usage is TRBV3-1 (or the pseudogene TRBV3-2) and J usage is TRBJ1-2, with D unclear. Germline CDR1 reads LGHDT; CDR2 reads YNNKEL (reference sequence). This CDR3 comprises 12 residues. Deletions cut 1 base from V and 4 bases from J, with 4 bases between. The CDR3 protein is CASSQVSYGYTF. CDR3 DNA: TGTGCCAGCAGCCAAGTATCCTATGGCTACACCTTC.

The chain carries TRBV9 and TRBJ1-2; 12 positions agree with TRBD1. Trimming took 3 bases from V and 8 from J; bases not matched to a gene: 5. Germline values: CDR1 SGDLS, CDR2 YYNGEE. This CDR3 is 14 amino acids long. CDR3 amino acids: CASSERDRGRGYTF. The CDR3 DNA follows: TGTGCCAGCAGCGAAAGGGACAGGGGGCGAGGCTACACCTTC.

The table lists this clone with a few counts. For the CDR3, the DNA is TGTGCCAGCAGTGACAGTACAGGGGTTAGCAATGAGCAGTTCTTC. Residues: CASSDSTGVSNEQFF. J is TRBJ2-1 and V is TRBV6-1; 7 bases match TRBD1. There are 15 residues in the CDR3. The germline CDR1 and CDR2 sequences are MNHNS and SASEGT. Unmatched junction bases numbered 8, after V lost 3 bases and J lost 6 bases.

The J gene is TRBJ2-7, the V gene TRBV7-9; D gene ambiguous. Germline lookup yields CDR1 SEHNR and CDR2 FQNEAQ (reference sequence). Trimming took off 1 base at V and 1 base at J, with 8 bases between the two ends. This CDR3 has 14 amino acids. In DNA, the CDR3 is TGTGCCAGCAGCTTAGGGTCCCAGTCCTACGAGCAGTACTTC. It yields the protein CASSLGSQSYEQYF.

The chain couples TRBV6-5 to TRBJ1-2; TRBD1 aligns across 8 bases. The CDR3 contains 13 residues. V lost 6 bases, J lost 4 bases, and 4 bases stayed unmatched. CDR1 MNHEY and CDR2 SVGAGI come from the germline V gene. CDR3 DNA: TGTGCCAGCAGATCGACAGGGGTCTATGGCTACACCTTC. Translated: CASRSTGVYGYTF.

The chain is built from TRBV7-2 and TRBJ2-1; D possibly corresponds to TRBD1 (6 bases). The germline V gene has CDR1 SGHTA and CDR2 FQGNSA. Trimming shortened V by 3 bases and J by 6 bases, and 18 bases separated the two germline ends. The CDR3 runs 16 residues. The CDR3 reads CASSLGGGHPGNEQFF. For the CDR3, the DNA is TGTGCCAGCAGCTTGGGTGGGGGACACCCGGGCAATGAGCAGTTCTTC.

The chain couples TRBV2 to TRBJ2-7; D ambiguous. With 7 bases removed from V and 9 bases from J, the gap between germline ends came to 4 bases. The CDR3 has 8 residues. Germline values: CDR1 SNHLY, CDR2 FYNNEI. The CDR3 sequence: CASIGQYF. The CDR3 DNA reads as TGTGCCAGCATCGGGCAGTACTTC.

The genes are TRBV6-1 and TRBJ2-7, with 7 bases lining up with TRBD1. This CDR3 contains 17 residues. Germline loops: CDR1 MNHNS, CDR2 SASEGT. With V trimmed by 4 bases and J by 0 bases, 12 bases remained unmatched. CDR3 loop: CASSGARGSRSSYEQYF. The CDR3 DNA follows: TGTGCCAGCAGTGGTGCCAGGGGGTCCAGGAGCTCCTACGAGCAGTACTTC.

DNA for the CDR3: TGTGCCAGCAGCCAAGTCCCGGGACTAGCTCCGGAGACCCAGTACTTC. Translating gives CASSQVPGLAPETQYF. This chain joins TRBV3-1 (or the pseudogene TRBV3-2) and TRBJ2-5; TRBD2 matches at 9 bases. With 1 base clipped from V and 5 bases from J, the junction kept 8 bases outside the gene matches. The CDR3 contains 16 residues. Germline V gene sequence: CDR1 LGHDT, CDR2 YNNKEL (reference sequence).

This chain joins TRBV6-5 and TRBJ2-1; perhaps TRBD1 as D (7 bases). Trimming cost V 2 bases and J 6 bases, with 17 bases left between them. In germline, CDR1 is MNHEY, CDR2 SVGAGI. This CDR3 has 16 residues. The CDR3 sequence: CASSYNLRGRGNEQFF. In nucleotides, the CDR3 is TGTGCCAGCAGTTACAATTTGAGGGGGCGGGGCAATGAGCAGTTCTTC.

This chain connects TRBV12-3 or TRBV12-4 to TRBJ2-2, with 9 bases fitting TRBD1. The CDR3 covers 12 residues. The V segment lost 8 bases and the J segment 5 bases; nucleotides outside the gene matches: 0. CDR3 protein: CASGTGTGELFF. The CDR3 DNA sequence: TGTGCCAGCGGGACAGGGACCGGGGAGCTGTTTTTT.

The chain has TRBV5-4 and TRBJ2-7, with D possibly being TRBD1 (7 bases). V lost 2 bases to trimming and J lost 6 bases, with 15 bases between them. The germline CDR1 and CDR2 sequences are SGHNT and YYREEE (reference sequence). This CDR3 has 14 amino acids. CDR3 sequence reads: CASSFAGQRIEQYF. CDR3 nucleotides: TGTGCCAGCAGCTTTGCGGGACAGAGGATCGAGCAGTACTTC.

This clone was seen only once. The rearrangement joins TRBV12-3 or TRBV12-4 to TRBJ2-3; TRBD2 is a possible D gene (6 bases). The CDR3 length is 12 residues. V was clipped by 6 bases and J by 8 bases, with 12 bases between them. CDR3 loop: CASRDMGGTQYF. CDR3 bases: TGTGCCAGCAGAGATATGGGGGGTACGCAGTATTTT.

The chain links TRBV7-2 to TRBJ2-1, with D perhaps matching TRBD1 (5 bases). The CDR3 is 15 residues long. Between the trimmed V and J ends, which lost 2 bases and 0 bases, there was a span of 8 bases. CDR1 and CDR2 (germline): SGHTA, FQGNSA. The CDR3 coding sequence is TGTGCCAGCAGCTTATCGCAGGGCTCCTACAATGAGCAGTTCTTC. This codes for CASSLSQGSYNEQFF.

This clone was detected only a few times. The genes are TRBV27 and TRBJ1-1; unclear D gene. This CDR3 has 15 amino acids. Germline V CDR1 and CDR2: MNHEY, SMNVEV (reference sequence). Trimming stripped 1 base from V and 2 bases from J, with 11 bases between. The CDR3 sequence is CASSLYGSPNTEAFF. CDR3 nucleotides: TGTGCCAGCAGTTTATATGGCAGTCCTAACACTGAAGCTTTCTTT.

The CDR3 DNA follows: TGTGCCAGTAGTATGTGGGCTAGCGGGGAGGTCGATGAGCAGTTCTTC. This codes for CASSMWASGEVDEQFF. The chain combines TRBV19 with TRBJ2-1, with 9 bases identical to TRBD2. CDR3 length: 16 amino acids. CDR1 and CDR2 from the germline V gene are LNHDA and SQIVND (reference sequence). V lost 3 bases and J lost 8; bases outside the gene matches: 11.

The V and J genes are TRBV3-1 (or the pseudogene TRBV3-2) and TRBJ2-7; 9 bases align to TRBD1. The V and J ends lost 0 bases and 4 bases, in that order; junction bases with no gene match: 4. The germline CDR1 and CDR2 sequences are LGHDT and YNNKEL (reference sequence). The CDR3 sequence is 15 residues long. The CDR3 bases are TGTGCCAGCAGCCAAGAGGGACAGGGTCGGTACGAGCAGTACTTC. This encodes CASSQEGQGRYEQYF.

This clone was observed a few times. The chain recombines TRBV5-1 with TRBJ2-2, with D maybe TRBD2 (5 bases). The germline V gene encodes CDR1 SGHRS and CDR2 YFSETQ. CDR3 length: 18 residues. Between the trimmed V and J ends, which lost 0 bases and 2 bases, there was a span of 17 bases. The CDR3 sequence: CASSLAIALGANTGELFF. The CDR3, as DNA: TGCGCCAGCAGCTTGGCTATAGCGTTGGGAGCTAACACCGGGGAGCTGTTTTTT.

The rearrangement uses TRBV11-2 and TRBJ2-3; 10 bases agree with TRBD2. V shed 5 bases and J 3 bases; nucleotides not matched to a gene: 5. CDR1 is SGHAT, CDR2 FQNNGV, per germline. There are 15 residues in the CDR3. The CDR3 DNA reads as TGTGCCAGCAGCCCAGCGGGGGGGCGGACAGATACGCAGTATTTT. Translated, it gives CASSPAGGRTDTQYF.

This clone was counted only a few times. The identical CDR3 is also encoded by other nucleotide sequences in the sample. This chain links TRBV6-5 with TRBJ2-4; possibly TRBD1 for D (5 bases). The CDR3 has 15 residues. Germline V gene sequence: CDR1 MNHEY, CDR2 SVGAGI. V shed 6 bases and J shed 6 bases, with 18 bases lying between them. CDR3 in DNA: TGTGCCAGCAGACCCGGCCTAGACAGAGGAAACATTCAGTACTTC. This sequence encodes CASRPGLDRGNIQYF.

This clone was seen a handful of times. The V call is TRBV13, the J call TRBJ1-3, with TRBD1 identical over 8 bases. Germline V gene lookup returns CDR1 PRHDT and CDR2 FYEKMQ (reference sequence). CDR3 size: 15 residues. Trimming took 6 bases from V and 0 from J; bases not matched to a gene: 4. This CDR3 is CASRRTGTSGNTIYF. CDR3 nucleotides: TGTGCCAGCAGACGGACAGGGACCTCTGGAAACACCATATATTTT.